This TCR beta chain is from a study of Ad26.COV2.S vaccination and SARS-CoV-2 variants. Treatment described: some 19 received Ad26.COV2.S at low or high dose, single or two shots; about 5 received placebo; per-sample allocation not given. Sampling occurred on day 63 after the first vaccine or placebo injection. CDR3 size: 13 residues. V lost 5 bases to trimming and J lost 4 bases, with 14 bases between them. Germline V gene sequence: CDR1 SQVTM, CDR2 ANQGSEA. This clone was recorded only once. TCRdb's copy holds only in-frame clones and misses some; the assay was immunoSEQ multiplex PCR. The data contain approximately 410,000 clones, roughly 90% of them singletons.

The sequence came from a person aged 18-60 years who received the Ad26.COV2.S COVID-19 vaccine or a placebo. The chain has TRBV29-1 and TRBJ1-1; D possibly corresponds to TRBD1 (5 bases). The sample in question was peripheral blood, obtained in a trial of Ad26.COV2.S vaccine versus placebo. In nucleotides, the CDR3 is TGCAGCGTTCCGGGACCGGGAGCCACTGAAGCTTTCTTT. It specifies CSVPGPGATEAFF.